One TCR beta chain is described in this entry. The CDR3 has 12 residues. Germline V gene data show CDR1 as MDHEN and CDR2 as SYDVKM. As every portion of the isolated RNA was reverse transcribed, the sequencing read expressed TCRB transcripts. Profiling relied on immunoSEQ multiplex PCR, and the TCRdb table lists in-frame clones only, not all of them. The sample gives about 360,000 clones, around 12% of which show up once; approximately 0.015% is in the top ten. The source of the sample is a study of beta chain features in type 1 diabetes. Study as a whole: Patients and healthy donors were similar in age, gender and cell yields.

The chain couples TRBV28 to TRBJ2-5; weak D call: TRBD1 (6 bases). The last part of the DNA fits TRBJ2-7 better; the J call may be wrong. What was sequenced was naive CD4+ T cells from blood. This TCR was sampled from a man aged 18-30 years in good health. CDR3 coding DNA: TGTGCCAGCAGTTTACTGGGGGCCGAGCAGTACTTC. It codes for CASSLLGAEQYF.